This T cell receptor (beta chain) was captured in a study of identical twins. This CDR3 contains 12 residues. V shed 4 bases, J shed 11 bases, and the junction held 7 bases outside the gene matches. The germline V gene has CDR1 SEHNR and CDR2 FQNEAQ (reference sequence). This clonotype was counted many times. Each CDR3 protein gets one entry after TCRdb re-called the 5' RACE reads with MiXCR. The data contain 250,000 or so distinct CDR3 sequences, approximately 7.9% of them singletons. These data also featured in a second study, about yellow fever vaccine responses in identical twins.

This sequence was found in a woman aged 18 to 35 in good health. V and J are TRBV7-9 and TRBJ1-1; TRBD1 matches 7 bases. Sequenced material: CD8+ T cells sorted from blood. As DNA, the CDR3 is TGTGCCAGCAGCTCGCTGGGACAGTGGGCTTTCTTT. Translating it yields CASSSLGQWAFF.